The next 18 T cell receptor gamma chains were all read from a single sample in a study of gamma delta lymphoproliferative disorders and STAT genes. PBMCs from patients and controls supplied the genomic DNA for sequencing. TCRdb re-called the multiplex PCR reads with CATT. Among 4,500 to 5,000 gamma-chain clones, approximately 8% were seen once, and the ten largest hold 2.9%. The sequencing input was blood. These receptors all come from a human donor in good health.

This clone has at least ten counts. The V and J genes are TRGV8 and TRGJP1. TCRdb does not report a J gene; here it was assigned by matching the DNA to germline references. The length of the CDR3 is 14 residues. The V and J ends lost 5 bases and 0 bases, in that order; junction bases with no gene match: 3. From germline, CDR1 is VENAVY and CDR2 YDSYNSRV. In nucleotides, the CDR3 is TGTGCCACCTGGGTATATACCACTGGTTGGTTCAAGATATTT. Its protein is CATWVYTTGWFKIF.

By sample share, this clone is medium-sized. The CDR3, as DNA: TGTGCCTGCTGGATTAGGCAGAATTATTATAAGAAACTCTTT. This sequence encodes CACWIRQNYYKKLF. V and J are TRGV11 and TRGJ1 or TRGJ2. TCRdb lists no J gene, so it was determined here by aligning the DNA to germline. TRGV11 is noted as an ORF with a role that remains uncertain. This CDR3 spans 14 amino acids. Losses at the gene ends were 1 base for V and 0 bases for J; bases not matched to a gene: 0.

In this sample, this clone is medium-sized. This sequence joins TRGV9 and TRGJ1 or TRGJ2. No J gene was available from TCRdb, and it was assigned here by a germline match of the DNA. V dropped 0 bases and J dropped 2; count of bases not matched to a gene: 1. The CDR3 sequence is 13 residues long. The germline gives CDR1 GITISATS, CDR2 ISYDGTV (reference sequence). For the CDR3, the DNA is TGTGCCTTGTGGGAGGTGGATTATTATAAGAAACTCTTT. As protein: CALWEVDYYKKLF.

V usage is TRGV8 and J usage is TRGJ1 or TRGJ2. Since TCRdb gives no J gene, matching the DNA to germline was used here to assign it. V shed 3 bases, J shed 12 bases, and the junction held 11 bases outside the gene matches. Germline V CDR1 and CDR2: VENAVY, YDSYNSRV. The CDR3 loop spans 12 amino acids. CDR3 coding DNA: TGTGCCACCTGGGATTTCCGGGGAGCGAAACTCTTT. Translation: CATWDFRGAKLF.

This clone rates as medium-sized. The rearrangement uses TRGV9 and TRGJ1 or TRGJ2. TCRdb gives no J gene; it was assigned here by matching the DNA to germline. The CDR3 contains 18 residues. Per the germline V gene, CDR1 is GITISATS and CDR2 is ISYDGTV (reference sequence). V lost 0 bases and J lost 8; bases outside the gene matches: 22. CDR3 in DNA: TGTGCCTTGTGGGAGGTGCTCGCCGTTCAATCCTTGTTAGATAAGAAACTCTTT. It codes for CALWEVLAVQSLLDKKLF.

The CDR3 DNA sequence: TGTGCCACCTGGGATTCCCCCCTTTGGTTCAAGATATTT. It codes for CATWDSPLWFKIF. V and J are TRGV8 and TRGJP1. The J gene was missing in TCRdb and was found by matching the end of the DNA to germline. This CDR3 comprises 13 residues. V lost 3 bases, J lost 10 bases, and 8 bases stayed unmatched. CDR1 is VENAVY and CDR2 is YDSYNSRV in the germline V gene.

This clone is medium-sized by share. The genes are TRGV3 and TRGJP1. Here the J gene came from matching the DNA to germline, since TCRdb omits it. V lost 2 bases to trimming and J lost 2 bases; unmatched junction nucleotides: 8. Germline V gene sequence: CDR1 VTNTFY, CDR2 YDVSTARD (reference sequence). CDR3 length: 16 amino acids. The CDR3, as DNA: TGTGCCACCTGGGACAAGGAATGGACCACTGGTTGGTTCAAGATATTT. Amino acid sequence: CATWDKEWTTGWFKIF.

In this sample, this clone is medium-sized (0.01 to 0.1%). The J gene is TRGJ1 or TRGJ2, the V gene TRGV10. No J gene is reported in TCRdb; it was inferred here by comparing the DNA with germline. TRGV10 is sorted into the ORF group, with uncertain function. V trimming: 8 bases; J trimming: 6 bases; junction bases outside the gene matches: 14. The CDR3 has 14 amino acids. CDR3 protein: CAAWDPPRTYKKLF. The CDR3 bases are TGTGCTGCGTGGGATCCCCCAAGGACTTATAAGAAACTCTTT.

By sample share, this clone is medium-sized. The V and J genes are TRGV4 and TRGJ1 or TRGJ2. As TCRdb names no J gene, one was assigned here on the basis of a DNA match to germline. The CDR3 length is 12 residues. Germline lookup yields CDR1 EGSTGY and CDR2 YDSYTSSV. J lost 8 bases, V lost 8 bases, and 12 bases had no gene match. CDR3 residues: CATSSLGDKKLF. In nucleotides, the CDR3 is TGTGCCACCTCTAGTTTGGGGGATAAGAAACTCTTT.

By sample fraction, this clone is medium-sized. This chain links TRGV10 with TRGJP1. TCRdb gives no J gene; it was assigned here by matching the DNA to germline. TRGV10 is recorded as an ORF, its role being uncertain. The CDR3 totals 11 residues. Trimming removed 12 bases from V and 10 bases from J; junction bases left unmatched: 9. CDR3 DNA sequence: TGTGCTGCCGACGGGGTTTGGTTCAAGATATTT. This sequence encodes CAADGVWFKIF.

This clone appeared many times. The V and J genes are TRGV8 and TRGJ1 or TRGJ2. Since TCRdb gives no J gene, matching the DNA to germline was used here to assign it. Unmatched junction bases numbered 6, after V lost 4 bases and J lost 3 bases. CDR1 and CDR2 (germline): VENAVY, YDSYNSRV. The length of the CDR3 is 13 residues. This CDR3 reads CATWEIPYYKKLF. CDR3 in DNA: TGTGCCACCTGGGAAATACCTTATTATAAGAAACTCTTT.

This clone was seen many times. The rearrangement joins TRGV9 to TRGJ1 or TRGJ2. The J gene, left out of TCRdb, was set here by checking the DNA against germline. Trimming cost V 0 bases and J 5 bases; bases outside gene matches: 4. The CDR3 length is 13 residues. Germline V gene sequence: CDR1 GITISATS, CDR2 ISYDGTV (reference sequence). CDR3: CALWEVHDYKKLF. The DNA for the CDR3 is TGTGCCTTGTGGGAGGTGCATGATTATAAGAAACTCTTT.

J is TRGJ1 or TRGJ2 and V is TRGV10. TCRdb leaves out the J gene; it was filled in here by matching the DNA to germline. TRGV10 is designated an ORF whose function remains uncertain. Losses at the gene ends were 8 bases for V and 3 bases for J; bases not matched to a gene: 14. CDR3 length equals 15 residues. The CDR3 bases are TGTGCTGCGTGGGATTATGACGGAATTTATTATAAGAAACTCTTT. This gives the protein CAAWDYDGIYYKKLF.

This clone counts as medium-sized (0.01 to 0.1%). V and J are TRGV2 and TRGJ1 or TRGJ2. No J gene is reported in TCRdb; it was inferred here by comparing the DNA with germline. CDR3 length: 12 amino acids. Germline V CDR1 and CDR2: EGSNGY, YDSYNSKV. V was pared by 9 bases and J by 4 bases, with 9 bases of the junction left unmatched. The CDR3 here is CATLDYYYKKLF. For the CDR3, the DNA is TGTGCCACCCTCGACTACTATTATAAGAAACTCTTT.

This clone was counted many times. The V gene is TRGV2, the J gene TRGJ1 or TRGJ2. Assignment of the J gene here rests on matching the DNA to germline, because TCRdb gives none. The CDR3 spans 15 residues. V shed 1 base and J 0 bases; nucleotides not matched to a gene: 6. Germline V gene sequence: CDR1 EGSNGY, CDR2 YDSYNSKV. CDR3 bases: TGTGCCACCTGGGACGGCCCCGTGAATTATTATAAGAAACTCTTT. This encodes CATWDGPVNYYKKLF.

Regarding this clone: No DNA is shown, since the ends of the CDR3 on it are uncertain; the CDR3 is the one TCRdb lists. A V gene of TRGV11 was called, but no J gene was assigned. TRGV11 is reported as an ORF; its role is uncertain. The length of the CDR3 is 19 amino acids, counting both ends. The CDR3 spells CTTVPAGLGQTPLYYKKLF.

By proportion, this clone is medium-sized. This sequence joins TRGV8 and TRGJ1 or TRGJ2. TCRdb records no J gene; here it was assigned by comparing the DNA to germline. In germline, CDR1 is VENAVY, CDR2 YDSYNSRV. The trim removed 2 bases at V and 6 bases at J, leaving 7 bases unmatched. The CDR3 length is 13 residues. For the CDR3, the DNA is TGTGCCACCTGGGATAAAGTAGGTTATAAGAAACTCTTT. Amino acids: CATWDKVGYKKLF.

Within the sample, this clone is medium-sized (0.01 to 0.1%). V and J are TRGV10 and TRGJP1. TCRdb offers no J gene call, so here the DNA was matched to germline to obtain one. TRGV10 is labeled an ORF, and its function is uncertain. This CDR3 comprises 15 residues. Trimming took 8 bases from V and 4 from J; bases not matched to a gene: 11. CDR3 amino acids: CAAWDYDGTGWFKIF. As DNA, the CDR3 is TGTGCTGCGTGGGATTACGATGGCACTGGTTGGTTCAAGATATTT.